The TCR beta chain described here comes from a study of blood T cell repertoires in COVID-19. Study-wide background: Specimens from acute and convalescent COVID-19 originated in the United States, Italy and Spain. T cells, B-cell-depleted T cells, or PBMCs supplied cDNA or gDNA.

The table came from immunoSEQ multiplex PCR; TCRdb's copy has only in-frame clones and leaves some out. Of 70,000 to 95,000 clones listed, approximately 92% are singletons. This TCR came from a woman aged 80 or over with active COVID-19. The sequencing sample was made of peripheral blood.

CDR3 amino acids: CASSKQGAINTEAFF. The CDR3 bases are TGTGCCAGCAGTAAACAGGGGGCCATTAACACTGAAGCTTTCTTT. V gene TRBV2 combines with J gene TRBJ1-1, with 9 bases aligning to TRBD1. J gave up 2 bases and V 5 bases, and 6 bases lay outside the gene matches. CDR1 is SNHLY and CDR2 is FYNNEI in the germline V gene. The CDR3 is 15 amino acids.